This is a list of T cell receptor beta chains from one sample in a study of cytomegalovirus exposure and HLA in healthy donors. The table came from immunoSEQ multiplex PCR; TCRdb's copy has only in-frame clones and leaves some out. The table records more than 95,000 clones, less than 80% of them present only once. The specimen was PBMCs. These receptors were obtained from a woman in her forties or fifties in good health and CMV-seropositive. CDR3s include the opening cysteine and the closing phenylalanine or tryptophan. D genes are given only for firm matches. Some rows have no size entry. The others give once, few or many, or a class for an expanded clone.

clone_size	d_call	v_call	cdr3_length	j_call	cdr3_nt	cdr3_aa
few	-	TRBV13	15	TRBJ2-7	TGTGCCAGCAGCTTAGGACAGCCAAACACCTACGAGCAGTACTTC	CASSLGQPNTYEQYF
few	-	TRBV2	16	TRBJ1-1	TGTGCCAGCAGTGAAGCGCGTCCCCCCCTCGTCACTGAAGCTTTCTTT	CASSEARPPLVTEAFF
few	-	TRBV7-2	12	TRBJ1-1	TGTGCCAGCAGCTCCGGACTCGGAGGGATGATCTTT	CASSSGLGGMIF
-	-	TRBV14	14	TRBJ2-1	TGTGCCAGCAGCCAAGGCCTACAGGGCAATGAGCAGTTCTTC	CASSQGLQGNEQFF
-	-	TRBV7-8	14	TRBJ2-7	TGTGCCAGCAGCTTAGTCCAGGGGCCTTACGAGCAGTACTTC	CASSLVQGPYEQYF
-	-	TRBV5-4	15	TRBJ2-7	TGTGCCAGCAGCTTGGGGGGCAGTAGCTCCTACGAGCAGTACTTC	CASSLGGSSSYEQYF
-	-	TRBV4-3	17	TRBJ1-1	TGCGCCAGCAGCTTATCTGAAACCGGGGGTGTAGACACTGAAGCTTTCTTT	CASSLSETGGVDTEAFF
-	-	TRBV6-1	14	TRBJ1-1	TGTGCCAGCAGTGAAGCACACAGGAACACTGAAGCTTTCTTT	CASSEAHRNTEAFF
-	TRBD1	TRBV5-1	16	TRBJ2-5	TGCGCCAGCAGCTTTTCCACAGGGGGTTTTGGGGAGACCCAGTACTTC	CASSFSTGGFGETQYF
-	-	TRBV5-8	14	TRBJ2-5	TGTGCCAGCAACCTGAGGGCCTACGGGGAGACCCAGTACTTC	CASNLRAYGETQYF
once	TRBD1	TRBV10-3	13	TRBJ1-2	TGTGCCATCAGCATGACAGGGGAAGGTGGCTACACCTTC	CAISMTGEGGYTF
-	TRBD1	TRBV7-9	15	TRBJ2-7	TGTGCCAGCAGCTTAGTGACAGGGGGATCGGACGAGCAGTACTTC	CASSLVTGGSDEQYF